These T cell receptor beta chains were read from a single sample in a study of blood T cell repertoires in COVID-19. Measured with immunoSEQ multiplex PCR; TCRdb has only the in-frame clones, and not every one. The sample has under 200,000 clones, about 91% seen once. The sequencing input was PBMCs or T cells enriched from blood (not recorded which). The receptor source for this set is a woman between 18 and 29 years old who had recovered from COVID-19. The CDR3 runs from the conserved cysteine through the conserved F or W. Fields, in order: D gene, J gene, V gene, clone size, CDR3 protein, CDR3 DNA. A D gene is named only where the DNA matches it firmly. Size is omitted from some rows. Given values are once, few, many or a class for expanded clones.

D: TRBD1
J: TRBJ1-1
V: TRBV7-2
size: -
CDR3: CASSQRQGPLSEAFF
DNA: TGTGCCAGCAGCCAGCGACAGGGTCCCTTGTCTGAAGCTTTCTTT

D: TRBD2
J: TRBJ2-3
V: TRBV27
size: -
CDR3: CASSPLAGASTDTQYF
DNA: TGTGCCAGCAGTCCCCTAGCGGGAGCCAGCACAGATACGCAGTATTTT

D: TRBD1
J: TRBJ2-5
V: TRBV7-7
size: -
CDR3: CASSLPGTGETQYF
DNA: TGTGCTAGCAGCTTACCAGGGACAGGAGAGACCCAGTACTTC

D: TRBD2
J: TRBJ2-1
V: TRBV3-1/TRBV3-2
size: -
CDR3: CASSHLLAADNEQFF
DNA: TGTGCCAGCAGCCACCTACTAGCGGCTGACAATGAGCAGTTCTTC

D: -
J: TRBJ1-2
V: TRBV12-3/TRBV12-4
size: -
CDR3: CAVRYSSGYTF
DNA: TGTGCCGTACGTTACTCGAGCGGCTACACCTTC

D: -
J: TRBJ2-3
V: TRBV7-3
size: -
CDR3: CATRVDPGTDTQYF
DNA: TGTGCCACCCGGGTCGACCCGGGTACAGATACGCAGTATTTT

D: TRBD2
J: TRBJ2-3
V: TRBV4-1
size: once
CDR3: CASSQWLAGVDTQYF
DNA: TGCGCCAGCAGCCAATGGCTAGCGGGAGTAGATACGCAGTATTTT

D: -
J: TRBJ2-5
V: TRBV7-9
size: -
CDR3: CASSLTPNSQETQYF
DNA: TGTGCCAGCAGCTTAACCCCCAATAGTCAAGAGACCCAGTACTTC

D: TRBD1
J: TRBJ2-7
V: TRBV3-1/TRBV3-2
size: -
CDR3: CASSQGRGLNEQYF
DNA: TGTGCCAGCAGCCAAGGAAGGGGGCTCAACGAGCAGTACTTC

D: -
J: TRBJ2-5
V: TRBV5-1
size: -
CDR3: CASSLPMGQQTQYF
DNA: TGCGCCAGCAGCCTCCCCATGGGGCAGCAGACCCAGTACTTC

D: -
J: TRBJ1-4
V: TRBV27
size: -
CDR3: CASSSGTGGEKLFF
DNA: TGTGCCAGCAGTTCGGGAACGGGGGGTGAAAAACTGTTTTTT

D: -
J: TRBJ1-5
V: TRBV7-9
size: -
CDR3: CAIRQENSNQPQHF
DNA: TGTGCCATTAGACAGGAGAATAGCAATCAGCCCCAGCATTTT

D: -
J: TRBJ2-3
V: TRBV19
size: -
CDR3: CASSTPRGDTQYF
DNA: TGTGCCAGTAGTACCCCTCGGGGAGATACGCAGTATTTT

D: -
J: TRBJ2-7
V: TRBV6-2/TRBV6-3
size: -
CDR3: CASSYLTGPYEQYF
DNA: TGTGCCAGCAGTTACCTAACAGGGCCCTACGAGCAGTACTTC

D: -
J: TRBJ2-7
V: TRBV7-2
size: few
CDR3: CASSRDGVGLSGEQYF
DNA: TGTGCCAGCAGTCGCGACGGGGTCGGCCTTTCTGGCGAGCAGTACTTC

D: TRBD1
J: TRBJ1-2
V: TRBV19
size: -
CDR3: CASSMGRTGDDGYTF
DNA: TGTGCCAGTAGTATGGGGCGGACAGGGGACGATGGCTACACCTTC

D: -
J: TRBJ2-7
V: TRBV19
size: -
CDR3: CASTDQAVGSYEQYF
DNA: TGTGCCAGTACCGACCAGGCTGTCGGCTCCTACGAGCAGTACTTC

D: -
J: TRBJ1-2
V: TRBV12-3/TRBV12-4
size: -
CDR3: CASSSGYHGYTF
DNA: TGTGCCAGCAGTTCGGGATACCATGGCTACACCTTC

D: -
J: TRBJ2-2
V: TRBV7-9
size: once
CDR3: CASSLRATGELFF
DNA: TGTGCCAGCAGCTTGAGGGCTACCGGGGAGCTGTTTTTT

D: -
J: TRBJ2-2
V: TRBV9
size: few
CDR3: CASSATGNTGELFF
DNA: TGTGCCAGCAGCGCCACAGGAAACACCGGGGAGCTGTTTTTT

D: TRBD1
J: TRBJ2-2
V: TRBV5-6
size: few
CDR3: CASSSGQGGYTGELFF
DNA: TGTGCCAGCAGCTCAGGACAGGGTGGATACACCGGGGAGCTGTTTTTT

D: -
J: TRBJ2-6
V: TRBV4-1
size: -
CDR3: CASSQVAGPKGSGANVLTF
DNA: TGCGCCAGCAGCCAAGTTGCAGGACCGAAGGGGTCTGGGGCCAACGTCCTGACTTTC

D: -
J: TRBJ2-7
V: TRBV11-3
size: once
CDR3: CASSLDAGGLGRSTYEQYF
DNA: TGTGCCAGCAGCTTAGACGCGGGCGGATTGGGCCGTTCGACCTACGAGCAGTACTTC

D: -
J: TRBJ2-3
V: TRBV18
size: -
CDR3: CASSEGTDTQYF
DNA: TGTGCCAGCTCAGAGGGCACAGATACGCAGTATTTT

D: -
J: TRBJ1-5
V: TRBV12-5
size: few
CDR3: CASGLDRNQPQHF
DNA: TGTGCTAGTGGTTTGGACAGGAATCAGCCCCAGCATTTT

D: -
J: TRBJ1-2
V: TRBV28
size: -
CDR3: CASSLYVRFPYGYTF
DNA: TGTGCCAGCAGTTTATACGTCAGGTTTCCCTATGGCTACACCTTC

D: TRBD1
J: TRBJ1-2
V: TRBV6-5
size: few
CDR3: CASSWRQGFGTGYTF
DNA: TGTGCCAGCAGTTGGAGACAGGGGTTTGGAACTGGCTACACCTTC

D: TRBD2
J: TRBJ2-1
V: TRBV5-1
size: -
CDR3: CASSPLAGTYNEQFF
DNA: TGCGCCAGCAGCCCTCTAGCGGGGACCTACAATGAGCAGTTCTTC

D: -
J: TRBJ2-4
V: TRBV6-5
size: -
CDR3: CASSSADRLRYF
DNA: TGTGCCAGCAGTTCGGCAGACAGGCTTCGGTACTTC

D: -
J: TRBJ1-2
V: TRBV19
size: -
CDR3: CASSVAGTNYGYTF
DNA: TGTGCCAGTAGTGTAGCAGGGACTAACTATGGCTACACCTTC

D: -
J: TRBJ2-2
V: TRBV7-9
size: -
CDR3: CASSLCQEVCTGELFF
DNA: TGTGCCAGCAGCTTATGCCAGGAGGTGTGCACCGGGGAGCTGTTTTTT

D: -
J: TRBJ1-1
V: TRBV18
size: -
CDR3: CASSPSRDSEAFF
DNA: TGTGCCAGCTCACCAAGCAGGGACTCTGAAGCTTTCTTT

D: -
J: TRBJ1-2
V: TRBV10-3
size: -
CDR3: CAISEEGGNYGYTF
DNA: TGTGCCATCAGTGAGGAGGGAGGGAACTATGGCTACACCTTC

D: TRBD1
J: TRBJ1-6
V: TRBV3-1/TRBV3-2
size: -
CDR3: CASSQGQGVSPLHF
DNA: TGTGCCAGCAGCCAAGGACAGGGGGTTTCACCCCTCCACTTT

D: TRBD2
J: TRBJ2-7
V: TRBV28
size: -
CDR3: CASSSPGGIAYEQYF
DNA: TGTGCCAGCAGTTCCCCGGGAGGTATTGCCTACGAGCAGTACTTC

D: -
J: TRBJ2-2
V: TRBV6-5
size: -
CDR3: CASSYSTDGLTGELFF
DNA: TGTGCCAGCAGTTACTCGACGGACGGACTCACCGGGGAGCTGTTTTTT

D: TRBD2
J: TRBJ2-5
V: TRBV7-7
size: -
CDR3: CASSPGASGRGETQYF
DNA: TGTGCTAGCAGCCCAGGGGCTAGCGGGAGGGGCGAGACCCAGTACTTC

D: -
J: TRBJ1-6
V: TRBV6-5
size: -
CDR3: CASSRHRASPLHF
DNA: TGTGCCAGCAGCCGACACAGGGCTTCACCCCTCCACTTT

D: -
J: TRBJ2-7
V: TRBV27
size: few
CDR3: CASRPSAVSWGVYHEQYF
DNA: TGTGCCAGCAGACCCAGCGCGGTTTCGTGGGGGGTGTATCACGAGCAGTACTTC

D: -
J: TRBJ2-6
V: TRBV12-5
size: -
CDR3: CASGPREFGANVLTF
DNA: TGTGCTAGTGGTCCTCGGGAGTTTGGGGCCAACGTCCTGACTTTC

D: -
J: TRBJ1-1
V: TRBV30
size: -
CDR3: CAWTGLNTEAFF
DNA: TGTGCCTGGACAGGGCTCAACACTGAAGCTTTCTTT

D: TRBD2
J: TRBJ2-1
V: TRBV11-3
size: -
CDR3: CASSSGGGLGSYNEQFF
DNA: TGTGCCAGCAGCTCCGGTGGCGGACTAGGCTCCTACAATGAGCAGTTCTTC

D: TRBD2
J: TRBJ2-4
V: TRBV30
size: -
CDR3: CACGGNIQYF
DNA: TGTGCCTGCGGGGGGAACATTCAGTACTTC

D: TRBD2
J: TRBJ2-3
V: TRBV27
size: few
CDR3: CASTEWASGKARDTQYF
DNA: TGTGCCAGCACGGAGTGGGCTAGCGGGAAAGCTAGGGATACGCAGTATTTT

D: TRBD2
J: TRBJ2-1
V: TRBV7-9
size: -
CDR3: CASSSSRTGGPYEQFF
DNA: TGTGCCAGCAGCTCCTCCCGAACGGGAGGGCCCTATGAGCAGTTCTTC

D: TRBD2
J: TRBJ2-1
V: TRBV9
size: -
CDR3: CASSVDPGSGIRDEQFF
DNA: TGTGCCAGCAGCGTAGACCCCGGAAGCGGGATTAGAGATGAGCAGTTCTTC

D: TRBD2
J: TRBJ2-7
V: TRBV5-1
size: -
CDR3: CASSLVTSGRPYEQYF
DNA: TGCGCCAGCAGCCTGGTTACGAGCGGGAGACCCTACGAGCAGTACTTC

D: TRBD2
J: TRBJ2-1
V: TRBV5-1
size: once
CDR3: CASSLGLAGVHEQFF
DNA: TGCGCCAGCAGCTTGGGACTAGCGGGAGTCCATGAGCAGTTCTTC

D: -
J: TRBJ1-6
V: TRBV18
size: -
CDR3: CASSQGGTHNSPLHF
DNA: TGTGCCAGCTCACAGGGAGGGACACATAATTCACCCCTCCACTTT

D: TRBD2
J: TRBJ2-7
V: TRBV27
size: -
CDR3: CASMGRADYEQYF
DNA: TGTGCCAGCATGGGGAGGGCGGACTACGAGCAGTACTTC

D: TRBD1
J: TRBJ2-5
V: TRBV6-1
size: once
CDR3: CASSEGQGETQYF
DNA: TGTGCCAGCAGTGAGGGACAGGGCGAGACCCAGTACTTC

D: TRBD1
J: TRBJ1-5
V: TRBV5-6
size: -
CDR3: CASSPKHIVTGPHGQPQHF
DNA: TGTGCCAGCAGCCCGAAACACATCGTGACAGGGCCCCACGGTCAGCCCCAGCATTTT

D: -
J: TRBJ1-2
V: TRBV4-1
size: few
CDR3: CASSQDRVREVYGYTF
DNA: TGCGCCAGCAGCCAAGACCGGGTCAGGGAGGTCTATGGCTACACCTTC

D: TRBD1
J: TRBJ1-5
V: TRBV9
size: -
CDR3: CASSRGRGLGNQPQHF
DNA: TGTGCCAGCAGCCGGGGCAGGGGGCTGGGTAATCAGCCCCAGCATTTT

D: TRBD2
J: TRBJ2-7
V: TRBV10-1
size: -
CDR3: CASPGTSGRLVEQYF
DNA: TGCGCCAGCCCAGGGACTAGCGGGAGACTGGTCGAGCAGTACTTC

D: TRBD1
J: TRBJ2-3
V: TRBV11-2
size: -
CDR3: CASSLEGRTGGPSTDTQYF
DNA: TGTGCCAGCAGCTTAGAAGGCAGGACAGGGGGACCTAGCACAGATACGCAGTATTTT

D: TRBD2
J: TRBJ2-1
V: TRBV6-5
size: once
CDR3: CASRSGSSYNEQFF
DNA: TGTGCCAGCAGGAGCGGGAGCTCCTACAATGAGCAGTTCTTC

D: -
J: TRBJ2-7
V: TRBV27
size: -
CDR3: CASSLSGPSYEQYF
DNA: TGTGCCAGCAGTTTGAGCGGGCCCTCCTACGAGCAGTACTTC

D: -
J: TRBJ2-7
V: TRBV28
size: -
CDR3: CASSPDRSSPSYEQYF
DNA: TGTGCCAGCAGCCCGGACAGAAGCTCCCCCTCCTACGAGCAGTACTTC

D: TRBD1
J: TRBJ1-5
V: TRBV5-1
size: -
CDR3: CASRPSTGANQPQHF
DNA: TGCGCCAGCAGGCCCTCTACAGGGGCTAATCAGCCCCAGCATTTT